The 2 T cell receptor beta chains reported below all come from one sample, sequenced in a study of shared clonotypes between healthy human individuals (TCRdb year 2020). CD8 naive samples were CD45RO-negative cells positively selected for CCR7, giving a CD45RA+CCR7+ population that excluded TemRA cells. The receptor library was made with the immunoSEQ multiplex PCR assay. Not all clones reach the TCRdb copy of this immuneACCESS table, which keeps in-frame sequences only. Checked studies attribute under half of the gap to unresolved V genes and leave the rest unexplained. The sample has around 2.1 million clones on record, approximately 94% of them singletons. More than 1.5% of the sample is held by the ten biggest clonotypes. Sequences were obtained from naive CD8+ T cells from PBMCs. The cell subset or site tag for this specimen amounts to: CD45RA+CCR7+. The source is a man younger than 35 in good health. Some clones in this sample may be carry-over from other donors' samples.

The chain combines TRBV29-1 with TRBJ1-2; possible D gene TRBD1, 6 bases. Trimming shortened V by 5 bases and J by 3 bases, and 16 bases separated the two germline ends. CDR3 length: 14 amino acids. The germline V gene encodes CDR1 SQVTM and CDR2 ANQGSEA. CDR3: CSVWAGEYDYGYTF. The CDR3 DNA reads TGCAGCGTTTGGGCAGGGGAATACGACTATGGCTACACCTTC.

The genes are TRBV28 and TRBJ2-1; 8 bases agree with TRBD2. V dropped 7 bases and J dropped 6; count of bases not matched to a gene: 8. The CDR3 length is 14 residues. In germline, CDR1 is MDHEN, CDR2 SYDVKM. CDR3 amino acids: CASTPAGEGNEQFF. CDR3 coding DNA: TGTGCCAGCACCCCAGCGGGAGAGGGCAATGAGCAGTTCTTC. The variable domain in full, with the rest retrieved from reference TRBV28 and TRBJ2-1, is DVKVTQSSRYLVKRTGEKVFLECVQDMDHENMFWYRQDPGLGLRLIYFSYDVKMKEKGDIPEGYSVSREKKERFSLILESASTNQTSMYLCASTPAGEGNEQFFGPGTRLTVL.